The 27 T cell receptor beta chains below were found in one sample sequenced in a study of T cell clonality in common variable immunodeficiency. Clones were read by immunoSEQ multiplex PCR, and TCRdb kept only the in-frame ones, dropping some. In total the sample includes approximately 34,000 clones, none of them seen once. Sequencing was done on a sample of peripheral blood mononuclear cells. The source is a person aged 18 to 75 in good health.

This clone was seen ten or more times. The sequence runs out 3 residues before the end of the CDR3; the remainder is reconstructed from the germline J gene. This rearrangement joins TRBV20-1 to TRBJ2-7, with 7 bases fitting TRBD2. J was trimmed by 2 bases and V by 0 bases; bases with no gene match: 10. Germline CDR1 DFQATT, CDR2 SNEGSKA (reference sequence). The CDR3 is made up of 16 amino acids. The sequenced part of the CDR3 DNA is TGCAGTGCTAGAGATACCGGGGGGACCTCGCCCTACGAG. Its protein product is CSARDTGGTSPYE. The CDR3 reads in full as CSARDTGGTSPYEQYF.

This clone was observed at least ten times. The part of the CDR3 DNA that was read is TGCAGTGCTAGTGGTATACACAGGGTTGGCACTGAA. Translating it yields CSASGIHRVGTE. In full, the CDR3 is CSASGIHRVGTEAFF. The genes are TRBV20-1 and TRBJ1-1; the D gene is possibly TRBD1 (6 bases). From the germline J gene comes the end of the CDR3, since the read stops 3 residues before it. Deletions cut 3 bases from V and 4 bases from J, with 18 bases between. The CDR3 spans 15 residues. Germline CDR1 and CDR2: DFQATT and SNEGSKA (reference sequence).

This clone was counted ten times or more. The read terminates 3 residues ahead of where the CDR3 ends, so the germline J gene completes it. The V and J genes are TRBV19 and TRBJ1-2; 8 nucleotides line up with TRBD1. The CDR3 sequence is 13 residues long. Looked up from germline, CDR1 is LNHDA and CDR2 is SQIVND (reference sequence). After removal of 6 bases from V and 6 bases from J, the junction contained 6 bases not matched to a gene. The CDR3 loop is CASSPTGAHGYTF. The sequenced part of the CDR3 DNA is TGTGCCAGTAGCCCGACAGGGGCGCATGGC.

For this clone: From the germline J gene comes the end of the CDR3, since the read stops 3 residues before it. The V and J genes are TRBV20-1 and TRBJ2-1; maybe TRBD2 (6 bases). Germline CDR1 DFQATT, CDR2 SNEGSKA (reference sequence). Trimming removed 5 bases at V and 2 bases at J, with 13 bases between. The CDR3 covers 14 residues. CDR3: CSAGGVTPYNEQFF. The part of the CDR3 DNA that was read is TGCAGTGCTGGCGGGGTAACCCCCTACAATGAG.

This clone was observed at least ten times. The read is 3 residues too short to cover the CDR3 end, so that end is filled in from the germline J gene. This sequence joins TRBV30 and TRBJ1-2; the D gene is possibly TRBD1 (5 bases). CDR1 and CDR2 (germline): GTSNPN, SVGIG (reference sequence). V lost 3 bases to trimming and J lost 6 bases, with 20 bases between them. The CDR3 has 15 residues. CDR3 DNA, as far as it was read: TGTGCCTGGAGCGCTATACGGGGGGGGAGGAATGGC. Protein sequence: CAWSAIRGGRNG. The whole CDR3 protein is CAWSAIRGGRNGYTF.

At least ten counts were recorded for this clone. The read gets to within 3 residues of the CDR3 end, and the germline J gene fills in the rest. The chain couples TRBV5-4 to TRBJ2-3, with D possibly being TRBD2 (5 bases). Germline assignment: CDR1 SGHNT and CDR2 YYREEE (reference sequence). V dropped 4 bases and J dropped 1 base, with 10 bases sitting between them. The CDR3 runs to 14 residues. The CDR3 sequence is CASSPRTGTDTQYF. The covered CDR3 bases are TGTGCCAGCAGCCCTAGGACTGGCACAGATACG. Complete variable domain (other parts from reference TRBV5-4 and TRBJ2-3): ETGVTQSPTHLIKTRGQQVTLRCSSQSGHNTVSWYQQALGQGPQFIFQYYREEENGRGNFPPRFSGLQFPNYSSELNVNALELDDSALYLCASSPRTGTDTQYFGPGTRLTVL.

This clone has ten or more counts. Read coverage stops 3 residues before the CDR3 terminus; the germline J gene supplies the remainder. V is TRBV7-3 and J is TRBJ1-2; 7 bases match TRBD1. With V trimmed by 4 bases and J by 2 bases, 1 base remained unmatched. The CDR3 spans 13 residues. CDR1 is SGHTA, CDR2 FQGTGA, per germline. CDR3 protein: CASSSGQNYGYTF. The CDR3 bases that were read are TGTGCCAGCAGCTCGGGACAGAACTATGGC.

This clone has more than one count but fewer than ten. Read sequence stops 3 residues before the CDR3 end, and the germline J gene provides the missing end. This chain uses TRBV7-3 with TRBJ2-1, with 11 bases identical to TRBD2. CDR1 and CDR2 from the germline V gene are SGHTA and FQGTGA. V trimming: 5 bases; J trimming: 6 bases; junction bases outside the gene matches: 12. This CDR3 has 17 residues. The chain's CDR3 is CASSPDSGRARGNEQFF. CDR3 bases read: TGTGCCAGCAGCCCCGATAGCGGGAGGGCCCGGGGCAATGAG.

This clone was observed many times. This CDR3 is CACSEGVSEKLFF. The CDR3 DNA, read in part, is TGTGCCTGTTCCGAGGGTGTGAGTGAAAAG. The rearrangement links TRBV30 to TRBJ2-2; the D gene is possibly TRBD2 (5 bases). The sequence runs out 3 residues before the end of the CDR3; the remainder is reconstructed from the germline J gene. The CDR3 loop spans 13 amino acids. Per germline, CDR1 GTSNPN and CDR2 SVGIG (reference sequence).

This clone occurred many times. The sequence runs out 3 residues before the end of the CDR3; the remainder is reconstructed from the germline J gene. The chain recombines TRBV5-6 with TRBJ2-2, with 9 bases identical to TRBD1. The CDR3 extends over 15 amino acids. V gave up 4 bases and J gave up 6 bases; unmatched junction bases: 7. CDR1 and CDR2 from the germline V gene are SGHDT and YYEEEE. CDR3: CASSGGDRASGELFF. The sequenced part of the CDR3 DNA is TGTGCCAGCAGCGGGGGGGACAGGGCGTCCGGGGAG.

There are many counts of this clone. The read halts 3 residues ahead of the CDR3 end, with the missing end drawn from the germline J gene. The V call is TRBV19, the J call TRBJ2-7; possibly TRBD1 for D (6 bases). The CDR3 loop spans 14 amino acids. Trimming shortened V by 3 bases and J by 0 bases, and 9 bases separated the two germline ends. CDR1 and CDR2 from the germline V gene are LNHDA and SQIVND (reference sequence). CDR3: CASSIWGPSYEQYF. Incomplete CDR3 DNA: TGTGCCAGTAGTATTTGGGGGCCCTCCTACGAG. Variable domain in full (rest from reference TRBV19 and TRBJ2-7): DGGITQSPKYLFRKEGQNVTLSCEQNLNHDAMYWYRQDPGQGLRLIYYSQIVNDFQKGDIAEGYSVSREKKESFPLTVTSAQKNPTAFYLCASSIWGPSYEQYFGPGTRLTVT.

The sample holds many counts of this clone. The read halts 3 residues ahead of the CDR3 end, with the missing end drawn from the germline J gene. The V call is TRBV4-1, the J call TRBJ2-7; 11 positions match TRBD2. The ends lost 1 base at V and 5 bases at J; junction bases unmatched: 7. The germline V gene has CDR1 MGHRA and CDR2 YSYEKL. CDR3 size: 16 residues. The chain's CDR3 is CASSQVGVLAGDEQYF. CDR3 DNA, as far as it was read: TGCGCCAGCAGCCAAGTCGGCGTACTAGCGGGAGACGAG.

This clone was seen ten or more times. With the read ending 3 residues before the CDR3 end, the germline J gene is used to fill in that end. The V gene is TRBV5-1, the J gene TRBJ2-1; 9 nucleotides align to TRBD1. The CDR3 extends over 15 amino acids. Germline values: CDR1 SGHRS, CDR2 YFSETQ. V lost 4 bases and J lost 7; bases outside the gene matches: 9. The CDR3 bases that were read are TGCGCCAGCAGCCACCAACAGGGGGCTGAGAATGAG. It translates to CASSHQQGAENE. The full CDR3 protein is CASSHQQGAENEQFF.

This clone was counted many times. Read data end 3 residues before the CDR3 end; the end is taken from the germline J gene. V and J are TRBV28 and TRBJ2-3, with TRBD2 matching over 7 bases. The CDR3 covers 15 residues. The junction had 5 bases not matched to a gene; V was cut back by 5 bases and J by 0 bases. Germline CDR1 MDHEN, CDR2 SYDVKM. CDR3 sequence reads: CASSVRGTSTDTQYF. The DNA read from the CDR3 is TGTGCCAGCAGTGTGCGGGGGACTAGCACAGATACG.

Concerning this clone itself: The read finishes 3 residues shy of the CDR3 end, and the germline J gene is used to complete it. The chain combines TRBV2 with TRBJ2-3; 9 nucleotides line up with TRBD1. The germline CDR1 and CDR2 sequences are SNHLY and FYNNEI. There are 15 residues in the CDR3. Incomplete CDR3 DNA: TGTGCCAGCAGTGAAGAACAGGGGGCAGGACAGCCG. The encoded protein is CASSEEQGAGQP. The whole CDR3 region reads CASSEEQGAGQPQYF. The whole variable domain, filled in from reference TRBV2 and TRBJ2-3, reads EPEVTQTPSHQVTQMGQEVILRCVPISNHLYFYWYRQILGQKVEFLVSFYNNEISEKSEIFDDQFSVERPDGSNFTLKIRSTKLEDSAMYFCASSEEQGAGQPQYFGPGTRLTVL.

This clone was detected many times. Coverage ceases 3 residues before the CDR3 finishes, and the germline J gene fills in the end. This chain uses TRBV30 with TRBJ1-2; D gene unclear. Germline lookup yields CDR1 GTSNPN and CDR2 SVGIG (reference sequence). The CDR3 is made up of 12 amino acids. CDR3 DNA (partial): TGTGCCTGGAGTTCCTACCCGGTGCGC. Translating gives CAWSSYPVR. The full CDR3 is CAWSSYPVRYTF.

This clone appeared many times. Read coverage stops 3 residues before the CDR3 terminus; the germline J gene supplies the remainder. V and J are TRBV30 and TRBJ1-4; 8 nucleotides line up with TRBD1. CDR3 length: 12 residues. V was clipped by 5 bases and J by 8 bases; unmatched bases: 4. Germline CDR1 is GTSNPN and CDR2 is SVGIG (reference sequence). The covered CDR3 bases are TGTGCCTGGGGCAGGGGGCAGGAAAAA. As protein: CAWGRGQEK. The CDR3 reads in full as CAWGRGQEKLFF.

This clone was counted many times. The sequenced fragment ends 3 residues before the CDR3 boundary, so the rest is inferred from the germline J gene. The genes are TRBV5-6 and TRBJ2-5; D not certain. Trimming took off 1 base at V and 2 bases at J, with 12 bases between the two ends. Germline CDR1 reads SGHDT; CDR2 reads YYEEEE. The CDR3 runs 15 residues. The CDR3 is CASSLFSQLQETQYF. The covered CDR3 bases are TGTGCCAGCAGCTTGTTCTCGCAGTTACAAGAGACC.

The table lists this clone with many counts. The read terminates 3 residues ahead of where the CDR3 ends, so the germline J gene completes it. This chain uses TRBV11-3 with TRBJ2-2; perhaps TRBD1 as D (5 bases). CDR1 and CDR2 from the germline V gene are SGHNT and YENEEA. The V end lost 8 bases, the J end lost 3 bases, and 13 bases lay between the germline ends. The CDR3 consists of 14 residues. CDR3 DNA (partial): TGTGCCAGCTCAAGGGGTCTGCACACCGGGGAG. The encoded protein is CASSRGLHTGE. The full-length CDR3 reads as CASSRGLHTGELFF.

There are many counts of this clone. The observed sequence ends 3 residues before the CDR3 terminus, with the missing tail filled in from the germline J gene. The chain links TRBV19 to TRBJ2-7; 7 positions match TRBD1. This CDR3 contains 15 residues. Per germline, CDR1 LNHDA and CDR2 SQIVND (reference sequence). The V segment lost 1 base and the J segment 2 bases; nucleotides outside the gene matches: 5. Partial CDR3 DNA: TGTGCCAGTAGTATAGGGACAGGCGTGACCTACGAG. Protein product: CASSIGTGVTYE. The whole CDR3 protein reads CASSIGTGVTYEQYF.

This clone occurred many times. The read ends 3 residues early relative to the CDR3; the germline J gene fills the gap. V and J are TRBV19 and TRBJ2-2, with D possibly called TRBD1 or TRBD2 (5 bases each). The CDR3 covers 15 residues. Germline-derived CDR1 and CDR2 are LNHDA and SQIVND (reference sequence). With 7 bases removed from V and 4 bases from J, the gap between germline ends came to 16 bases. CDR3 DNA (partial): TGTGCCAGTACGGGCGAGCAGGGAGTCACCGGGGAG. It codes for CASTGEQGVTGE. Given in full, the CDR3 is CASTGEQGVTGELFF.

This clone was picked up many times. With the read ending 3 residues before the CDR3 end, the germline J gene is used to fill in that end. The rearrangement links TRBV7-8 to TRBJ2-2; the D gene is possibly TRBD1 (6 bases). From germline, CDR1 is SGHVS and CDR2 FQNEAQ. Trimming cost V 5 bases and J 1 base, with 17 bases left between them. This CDR3 comprises 17 residues. The DNA read from the CDR3 is TGTGCCAGCAGCCCAGCAACGGGACACCAGAACACCGGGGAG. This gives the protein CASSPATGHQNTGE. The whole CDR3 sequence is CASSPATGHQNTGELFF.

This clone showed up just a few times. The CDR3 end lies 3 residues beyond the end of the read and is filled in from the germline J gene. The J gene is TRBJ2-1, the V gene TRBV19; 10 positions match TRBD2. The germline CDR1 and CDR2 sequences are LNHDA and SQIVND (reference sequence). This CDR3 comprises 19 residues. Trimming took 2 bases from V and 4 from J; bases not matched to a gene: 14. The CDR3 sequence is CASSIRLAGVARIYNEQFF. CDR3 bases read: TGTGCCAGTAGTATAAGGCTAGCGGGAGTAGCCCGTATTTACAATGAG.

This clone came up a few times. The read terminates 3 residues ahead of where the CDR3 ends, so the germline J gene completes it. The chain recombines TRBV19 with TRBJ1-1; a possible D gene is TRBD1 (5 bases). From germline, CDR1 is LNHDA and CDR2 SQIVND (reference sequence). The CDR3 is 15 residues long. This CDR3 reads CASRPSQGWRRGAFF. CDR3 bases read: TGTGCCAGTAGACCAAGCCAGGGCTGGAGACGTGGC.

This clone showed up just a few times. The read ends 3 residues before the CDR3 terminus; that terminus is restored from the germline J gene. This chain uses TRBV6-1 with TRBJ2-3; no clear D. Germline-derived CDR1 and CDR2 are MNHNS and SASEGT. This CDR3 contains 14 residues. This CDR3 reads CASSDAVNTETQYF. CDR3 DNA (partial): TGTGCCAGCAGTGACGCGGTGAATACGGAGACG.

Many counts were recorded for this clone. Read data end 3 residues before the CDR3 end; the end is taken from the germline J gene. The rearrangement links TRBV18 to TRBJ2-5; TRBD1 matches 7 bases. The CDR3 is 13 amino acids. J was trimmed by 5 bases and V by 4 bases; bases with no gene match: 4. Germline V CDR1 and CDR2: KGHSH, LQKENI. CDR3 loop: CASSRETGETQYF. The sequenced CDR3 bases are TGTGCCAGCTCACGTGAGACAGGGGAGACC.

This clone was observed at least ten times. The missing CDR3 end, 3 residues past where the read stops, is filled in from the germline J gene. The V and J genes are TRBV19 and TRBJ1-5, with D possibly TRBD1 on 6 matching bases. V was clipped by 2 bases and J by 0 bases, with 8 bases between them. CDR3 length equals 15 residues. CDR1 is LNHDA, CDR2 SQIVND, per germline (reference sequence). CDR3 DNA, as far as it was read: TGTGCCAGTAGTATACCAGGGGATAGCAATCAGCCC. Translation: CASSIPGDSNQP. From start to end, the CDR3 is CASSIPGDSNQPQHF.